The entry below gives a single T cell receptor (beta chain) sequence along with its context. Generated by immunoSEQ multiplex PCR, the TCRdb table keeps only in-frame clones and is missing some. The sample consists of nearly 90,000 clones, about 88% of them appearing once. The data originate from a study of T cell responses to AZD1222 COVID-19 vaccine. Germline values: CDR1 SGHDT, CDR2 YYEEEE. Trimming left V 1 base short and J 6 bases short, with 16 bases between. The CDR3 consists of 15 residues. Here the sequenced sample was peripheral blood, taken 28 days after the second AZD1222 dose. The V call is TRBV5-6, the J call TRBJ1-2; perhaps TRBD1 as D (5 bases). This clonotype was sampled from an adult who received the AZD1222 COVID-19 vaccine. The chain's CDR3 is CASSLIPRGLNGYTF. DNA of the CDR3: TGTGCCAGCAGCTTGATCCCCCGGGGACTAAATGGCTACACCTTC.